This T cell receptor beta chain was sequenced for a study of blood T cells in healthy people across ages. General study findings and limits: The study found more naive CD4+ cells and higher diversity in long-lived than aged donors.

Healthy Russian Caucasian donors spanned ages about 6 to 90 years. Every donor contributed roughly 10 milliliters of peripheral blood by blood draw. Comment on this clonotype: Its matching antigen is unknown.

Alongside a J-beta primer mix, a sample-barcoded 5' primer served in a second PCR lasting about 7 to 12 cycles. Each CDR3 protein gets one entry after TCRdb re-called the 5' RACE reads with MiXCR. The table lists around 2 million distinct CDR3 sequences, roughly two fifths of them singletons, with roughly 24% in the top ten. CDR3 length: 16 residues. Per germline, CDR1 MDHEN and CDR2 SYDVKM. This TCR was recovered from a human donor in good health. V usage is TRBV28 and J usage is TRBJ2-5, with D perhaps TRBD2 (6 bases). The J call could be wrong; TRBJ2-7 is a better fit for the DNA end. The material sequenced was blood. The CDR3 loop is CASSSPREKASDEQYF. DNA of the CDR3: TGTGCCAGCAGTTCCCCAAGGGAGAAAGCTAGCGACGAGCAGTACTTC.